A single sample gave rise to the 17 T cell receptor beta chains below, sequenced in a study of graft-versus-host responses after intestinal transplantation (dated by TCRdb to 2020 to 2023). What these receptors recognize is not known. Library creation used the immunoSEQ multiplex PCR assay. In its TCRdb copy, this immuneACCESS table keeps in-frame sequences only and misses some clones. Where compared with another copy, unresolved V genes explain less than half of these, and the others have no known cause. Here the sample has tens of thousands of clones; 80% to 95% occur a single time. Of the sample, around 0.49% falls within the top ten clones. What this sample's time point label stands for: cells obtained before transplantation from donor or recipient. The material was unstimulated CD8+ T cells sorted from spleen or lymph node cells, obtained before intestinal transplant. The receptors come from a human donor who received an intestinal transplant.

CDR3 sequence reads: CASSQWIGLAKNIQYF. The CDR3 DNA is TGCGCCAGCAGCCAATGGATAGGACTAGCCAAAAACATTCAGTACTTC. This chain joins TRBV4-3 and TRBJ2-4, with a tentative D call TRBD2 (5 bases). Germline CDR1 and CDR2: LGHNA and YSLEER. Trimming shortened V by 2 bases and J by 0 bases, and 11 bases separated the two germline ends. The CDR3 loop spans 16 amino acids.

This chain connects TRBV5-1 to TRBJ1-1, with 8 bases that match TRBD1. The CDR3 extends over 13 amino acids. Germline CDR1 SGHRS, CDR2 YFSETQ. V lost 1 base, J lost 4 bases, and 0 bases stayed unmatched. In DNA, the CDR3 is TGCGCCAGCAGCTTGACAGGGGGCACTGAAGCTTTCTTT. Translated: CASSLTGGTEAFF.

The V gene is TRBV6-1, the J gene TRBJ1-1, with no clear D. Germline V gene sequence: CDR1 MNHNS, CDR2 SASEGT. The CDR3 runs to 11 residues. V dropped 6 bases and J dropped 3 bases, with 5 bases sitting between them. The CDR3 loop reads CASRQYTEAFF. The CDR3 DNA reads as TGTGCCAGCAGACAGTACACTGAAGCTTTCTTT.

This clone was detected once. V usage is TRBV19 and J usage is TRBJ2-1, with 7 bases matching TRBD1. Germline V lookup: CDR1 LNHDA, CDR2 SQIVND (reference sequence). The V segment lost 1 base and the J segment 0 bases; nucleotides outside the gene matches: 21. This CDR3 is built from 22 residues. CDR3 protein: CASSIVLGMGTDEKASYNEQFF. CDR3 sequence (DNA): TGTGCCAGTAGTATAGTTCTTGGGATGGGGACAGACGAGAAGGCCTCCTACAATGAGCAGTTCTTC.

The chain couples TRBV9 to TRBJ2-7, with unresolved D. The CDR3 runs to 15 residues. Trimming took off 0 bases at V and 2 bases at J, with 12 bases between the two ends. From germline, CDR1 is SGDLS and CDR2 YYNGEE. The CDR3 loop reads CASSVGGSPAYEQYF. The CDR3 region has the DNA TGTGCCAGCAGCGTAGGCGGATCACCAGCCTACGAGCAGTACTTC. The full variable domain, rest sourced from reference TRBV9 and TRBJ2-7, is DSGVTQTPKHLITATGQRVTLRCSPRSGDLSVYWYQQSLDQGLQFLIQYYNGEERAKGNILERFSAQQFPDLHSELNLSSLELGDSALYFCASSVGGSPAYEQYFGPGTRLTVT.

This clone was observed once. V is TRBV7-9 and J is TRBJ2-1; TRBD2 is a possible D gene (6 bases). The CDR3 contains 16 residues. From germline, CDR1 is SEHNR and CDR2 FQNEAQ (reference sequence). Trimming pared 4 bases from V and 0 bases from J, leaving 13 bases between. DNA for the CDR3: TGTGCCAGCAGCTCCAAAAGCGGGCTCTCCTACAATGAGCAGTTCTTC. Translating it yields CASSSKSGLSYNEQFF.

The V and J genes are TRBV6-1 and TRBJ2-5; 7 bases align to TRBD2. The germline CDR1 and CDR2 sequences are MNHNS and SASEGT. V lost 1 base, J lost 2 bases, and 4 bases stayed unmatched. This CDR3 is built from 15 residues. The CDR3 DNA follows: TGTGCCAGCAGTGAAGGTTCGGGAGGACAAGAGACCCAGTACTTC. It is translated as CASSEGSGGQETQYF.

This chain joins TRBV12-5 and TRBJ2-1; maybe TRBD1 (5 bases). Germline loops: CDR1 LGHNT, CDR2 FRNRAP. The CDR3 consists of 15 residues. The V gene lost 2 bases and the J gene lost 10 bases, with 18 bases spanning the gap. The CDR3 DNA is TGTGCTAGTGGTTTGTTCAACCCAGGGATTCCGGAGCAGTTCTTC. Amino acid sequence: CASGLFNPGIPEQFF.

This clone has only one observation. This chain uses TRBV27 with TRBJ2-1, with D possibly TRBD2 on 5 matching bases. The V end was cut by 4 bases, the J end by 2 bases, with 9 bases between. The germline V gene has CDR1 MNHEY and CDR2 SMNVEV (reference sequence). This CDR3 region has 14 residues. CDR3 DNA sequence: TGTGCCAGCAGTTCTAGCTCGGCCTACAATGAGCAGTTCTTC. This encodes CASSSSSAYNEQFF.

The gene calls are TRBV7-2 and TRBJ2-7; D is unresolved. Germline loops: CDR1 SGHTA, CDR2 FQGNSA. The CDR3 runs 13 residues. V lost 6 bases and J lost 3, with 12 bases in between. CDR3 coding DNA: TGTGCCAGCAGTTACGCTTCAGGCTACGAGCAGTACTTC. Protein sequence: CASSYASGYEQYF.

V gene TRBV7-2 combines with J gene TRBJ2-5; maybe TRBD1 (5 bases). Trimming cost V 6 bases and J 2 bases, with 25 bases left between them. This CDR3 comprises 18 residues. Germline V CDR1 and CDR2: SGHTA, FQGNSA. CDR3: CASSLGAIKWVGQETQYF. CDR3 nucleotide sequence: TGTGCCAGCAGTCTAGGGGCTATTAAATGGGTTGGGCAAGAGACCCAGTACTTC.

This chain uses TRBV7-2 with TRBJ2-1; 9 bases agree with TRBD2. The CDR3 covers 19 residues. Germline trimming cut 0 bases from V and 8 bases from J; bases unmatched to any gene: 17. The germline CDR1 and CDR2 sequences are SGHTA and FQGNSA. CDR3 protein: CASSLAPPHQAGGGHEQFF. In DNA form, the CDR3 reads TGTGCCAGCAGCTTAGCACCTCCCCACCAAGCGGGGGGCGGGCATGAGCAGTTCTTC.

V usage is TRBV5-1 and J usage is TRBJ2-1; 8 bases map to TRBD2. Germline V gives CDR1 SGHRS, CDR2 YFSETQ. Trimming at V came to 1 base and at J to 7 bases, leaving 7 bases not matched to a gene. The CDR3 loop spans 15 amino acids. CDR3 nucleotide sequence: TGCGCCAGCAGCTTGTATCTAGCGGGTCTAAATGAGCAGTTCTTC. Translation: CASSLYLAGLNEQFF.

The chain recombines TRBV13 with TRBJ2-7, with 8 bases matching TRBD2. The CDR3 contains 13 residues. V shed 5 bases and J 3 bases; nucleotides not matched to a gene: 3. Germline CDR1 PRHDT, CDR2 FYEKMQ (reference sequence). In nucleotides, the CDR3 is TGTGCCAGCAGCCCGGGAGGGGTCTACGAGCAGTACTTC. Encoded protein: CASSPGGVYEQYF.

The chain carries TRBV9 and TRBJ2-7; 7 nucleotides line up with TRBD2. J gave up 2 bases and V 7 bases, and 12 bases lay outside the gene matches. The CDR3 sequence is 15 residues long. The germline CDR1 and CDR2 sequences are SGDLS and YYNGEE. The CDR3 DNA follows: TGTGCCAGCTCCCAAGACGTAGCGGGCCCCTACGAGCAGTACTTC. This gives the protein CASSQDVAGPYEQYF.

The chain uses TRBV29-1 and TRBJ2-7, with D possibly matching TRBD1 (6 bases). The CDR3 extends over 14 amino acids. Germline V gives CDR1 SQVTM, CDR2 ANQGSEA. The V end was cut by 8 bases, the J end by 0 bases, with 17 bases between. In DNA, the CDR3 is TGCAGCTTCGGACAGATTTTAAGCTCCTACGAGCAGTACTTC. Its translation: CSFGQILSSYEQYF.

The J gene is TRBJ2-1, the V gene TRBV5-1, with 10 nucleotides matching TRBD2. Germline CDR1 and CDR2: SGHRS and YFSETQ. J gave up 6 bases and V 0 bases, and 3 bases lay outside the gene matches. CDR3 length: 15 amino acids. CDR3 amino acids: CASSLDSGGFNEQFF. CDR3 in DNA: TGCGCCAGCAGCTTGGATAGCGGGGGGTTCAATGAGCAGTTCTTC.